This T cell receptor beta chain comes out of a study of tissue T cells after allogeneic stem cell transplantation. Study results and limitations: In patients and mice, blood and spleen missed much of tissue repertoire. Limitations included a small, clinically heterogeneous cohort and limited sampling depth.

Notes on this clone: What it binds is not known.

Trimming took off 7 bases at V and 4 bases at J, with 19 bases between the two ends. CDR1 is SEHNR, CDR2 FQNEAQ, per germline (reference sequence). The CDR3 has 15 residues. Sequenced by immunoSEQ multiplex PCR; TCRdb stores in-frame clones only, minus some. This table has some 9,400 clones, about 56% appearing once. This sample comprised tissue from the jejunum, obtained at autopsy. The genes are TRBV7-9 and TRBJ2-5, with D possibly being TRBD1 or TRBD2 (6 bases each). The source of this sequence is a female donor of 60 years or more with lung cancer. CDR3 nucleotide sequence: TGTGCCAGCACCACTAGTTGGGGGGCGGGAGAGACCCAGTACTTC. Its protein is CASTTSWGAGETQYF.